These 11 T cell receptor beta chains originate from one sample sequenced in a study of T cell responses to AZD1222 COVID-19 vaccine. TCRdb keeps only in-frame clones here, not all; method: immunoSEQ multiplex PCR. The table lists 200,000 or so clones, approximately 90% of them singletons, with about 6.1% in the top ten. Source: peripheral blood, taken on day 0 of AZD1222 vaccination. Receptors originate from an adult in good health.

V usage is TRBV6-1 and J usage is TRBJ2-6, with D uncertain. Trimming took off 2 bases at V and 2 bases at J, with 7 bases between the two ends. The CDR3 loop spans 15 amino acids. Germline V gives CDR1 MNHNS, CDR2 SASEGT. The CDR3 DNA is TGTGCCAGCAGTGAAAAGGCTGCTGGGGCCAACGTCCTGACTTTC. Translated, it gives CASSEKAAGANVLTF.

The chain carries TRBV30 and TRBJ1-1, with D uncertain. Germline V gene lookup returns CDR1 GTSNPN and CDR2 SVGIG (reference sequence). Deletions cut 4 bases from V and 3 bases from J, with 6 bases between. The length of the CDR3 is 11 residues. CDR3 coding DNA: TGTGCCTGGACCGGGTACACTGAAGCTTTCTTT. Translating it yields CAWTGYTEAFF.

V is TRBV29-1 and J is TRBJ1-1; D is ambiguous. Trimming stripped 1 base from V and 4 bases from J, with 4 bases between. The CDR3 spans 11 residues. Germline CDR1 SQVTM, CDR2 ANQGSEA. CDR3 amino acids: CSVEGRTEAFF. For the CDR3, the DNA is TGCAGCGTTGAAGGGCGCACTGAAGCTTTCTTT.

The rearrangement uses TRBV6-2 or TRBV6-3 and TRBJ2-3; D not certain. Per germline, CDR1 MNHEY and CDR2 SVGEGT. V was shortened by 5 bases and J by 5 bases, with 5 bases between the two germline ends. This CDR3 is built from 11 residues. The CDR3 DNA sequence: TGTGCCAGCAGTATCGGAGATACGCAGTATTTT. Translating it yields CASSIGDTQYF.

The chain recombines TRBV7-9 with TRBJ2-5; TRBD2 agrees at 15 bases. The CDR3 spans 15 residues. CDR1 and CDR2 (germline): SEHNR, FQNEAQ (reference sequence). After removal of 6 bases from V and 4 bases from J, the junction contained 3 bases not matched to a gene. Written as DNA, the CDR3 is TGTGCCAGCAGGGGACTAGCGGGAGGCCTAGAGACCCAGTACTTC. Amino acid sequence: CASRGLAGGLETQYF. The full variable domain, rest sourced from reference TRBV7-9 and TRBJ2-5, is DTGVSQNPRHKITKRGQNVTFRCDPISEHNRLYWYRQTLGQGPEFLTYFQNEAQLEKSRLLSDRFSAERPKGSFSTLEIQRTEQGDSAMYLCASRGLAGGLETQYFGPGTRLLVL.

This clone appeared a single time. The chain employs TRBV12-3 or TRBV12-4 and TRBJ2-4; tentatively, D is TRBD1 or TRBD2 (5 bases each). The CDR3 extends over 12 amino acids. V lost 5 bases and J lost 8, with 10 bases in between. CDR3 sequence: CASSRDRYIQYF. The CDR3 DNA follows: TGTGCCAGCAGTCGGGACCGATACATTCAGTACTTC.

The chain employs TRBV5-4 and TRBJ1-6; D not certain. CDR3 size: 13 residues. Per germline, CDR1 SGHNT and CDR2 YYREEE (reference sequence). The V end lost 3 bases, the J end lost 9 bases, and 10 bases lay between the germline ends. The CDR3 loop reads CASSSQDRSPLHF. As DNA, the CDR3 is TGTGCCAGCAGCTCCCAGGACCGTTCACCCCTCCACTTT.

This rearrangement joins TRBV28 to TRBJ2-1; tentative D call: TRBD2 (6 bases). The CDR3 has 16 residues. V gave up 3 bases and J gave up 0 bases, with 12 bases separating them. From germline, CDR1 is MDHEN and CDR2 SYDVKM. CDR3 sequence: CASSFFSGSSYNEQFF. As DNA, the CDR3 is TGTGCCAGCAGTTTCTTTAGCGGCAGCTCCTACAATGAGCAGTTCTTC.

This clone was observed a few times. V usage is TRBV19 and J usage is TRBJ1-5; D gene unclear. Germline CDR1 LNHDA, CDR2 SQIVND (reference sequence). CDR3 length: 14 residues. The V end was cut by 0 bases, the J end by 4 bases, with 7 bases between. The CDR3 loop is CASSIERYNQPQHF. The DNA of the CDR3 is TGTGCCAGTAGTATAGAGAGGTATAATCAGCCCCAGCATTTT.

The chain joins TRBV7-9 to TRBJ1-2; D not resolved. Germline CDR1 is SEHNR and CDR2 is FQNEAQ (reference sequence). The CDR3 extends over 11 amino acids. Between the trimmed V and J ends, which lost 4 bases and 5 bases, there was a span of 5 bases. The CDR3 loop reads CASSSWYGYTF. In DNA form, the CDR3 reads TGTGCCAGCAGCTCCTGGTATGGCTACACCTTC.

This clone appeared a single time. The CDR3 protein is CASSLGVGQGNTEAFF. CDR3 nucleotides: TGTGCCAGCAGCTTAGGGGTGGGACAGGGGAACACTGAAGCTTTCTTT. The chain is built from TRBV7-9 and TRBJ1-1, with TRBD1 matching over 9 bases. Germline assignment: CDR1 SEHNR and CDR2 FQNEAQ (reference sequence). Losses at the gene ends were 1 base for V and 1 base for J; bases not matched to a gene: 4. The CDR3 is 16 amino acids.